This T cell receptor (beta chain) was documented in a study of T cells in Graves' hyperthyroidism and ophthalmopathy (dated by TCRdb to about 2019). A note on the overall study: Peripheral blood samples were taken at the time of initial diagnosis, prior to any treatment. To identify TCR V-J signatures that set the groups apart, the researchers used a discovery cohort of about a hundred patients, made up of roughly 40 with Graves' ophthalmopathy and about 60 with stable Graves' hyperthyroidism. Following sampling, methimazole starting at 30 mg daily was given to hyperthyroidism patients, and high-dose intravenous methylprednisolone was given to ophthalmopathy patients. In about six Graves' hyperthyroidism patients, the study also compared T-cell repertoires from thyroid tissue with T-cell repertoires from blood. An independent validation cohort of around 19 hyperthyroidism patients and some 15 patients who later progressed to ophthalmopathy tested prospective prediction of ophthalmopathy. According to the paper, TCR Vbeta CDR3 sequencing was carried out on approximately 140 peripheral blood samples, which came from fewer than 50 ophthalmopathy, roughly 75 hyperthyroidism and approximately 17 progressor patients. The approximately 100 discovery patients were randomly split 7:3 into training and test sets. Points the paper makes about the study in general: Ophthalmopathy was separated from stable hyperthyroidism by a 13 V-J signature model, with approximately 89% sensitivity and roughly 81% specificity obtained in cross-validation and 80%/75% obtained in testing. No statistical method was used to fix the sample size in advance, and group allocation was not hidden from the investigators. In validation, progression to ophthalmopathy was predicted by the model with 55% to 71% sensitivity and under 85% specificity, a median of 6.5 months before onset. Most expanded thyroid clonotypes (frequency above 0.001) were also found in blood, which suggests that blood repertoires may mirror thyroid immune responses.

TCR beta CDR3 regions were amplified from RNA transcripts. For the first round of RT-PCR on the TCR CDR3, the HTBI primer set was used together with the Qiagen OneStep RT-PCR kit. The libraries were constructed in a second round of multiplex PCR and then size-selected and purified. Paired-end sequencing of the libraries was performed with 100 bp reads on an Illumina HiSeq2000. In the authors' own workflow: SOAPnuke was used to process the raw data, removing reads that contained adapters or uncalled bases, had a mean Phred below 15, or lacked an exact match to the constant primer or identifier. High-quality paired reads were merged using COPE v1.2.5, and each unique nucleotide sequence was defined as a clonotype. MiTCR v1.1 was used to align the clonotypes against IMGT TRBV, TRBD and TRBJ reference segments. The analysis included only V-J combinations with a frequency above 0.0001, which together covered around 99% of the repertoires. A TCS score was defined as the ratio between F50 (clonal expansion) and ExV (chaos), using BLOSUM62-based TCRdist between CDR3 peptides within each V-J. Welch's t-statistics and random forest reduced some 510 V-J features to 10 to 15, which were used in a naive Bayes classifier (R e1071). The public reads were quality trimmed at Q25 with fastp and then assembled into clones with MiXCR by TCRdb, keeping productive beta chains. Entries are consolidated by CDR3 protein sequence, retaining the most common genes and DNA. V and J calls and clone size were set by TCRdb, not the authors. For this sample there are fewer than 300,000 distinct CDR3 sequences; approximately 16% appear just once. 30% to 35% of the sample rests with the top ten.

This clonotype appeared many times. The target of this receptor is not known. Base qualities are missing; no much larger clone stands one base away. Hyperthyroidism patients were aged 18 to 65 years and newly diagnosed, with disease duration of less than 2 months. Exclusion was applied to patients with uncontrolled infections, other autoimmune diseases, pregnancy or lactation. Diagnoses relied on clinical symptoms, serum thyroxine and TRAb, thyroid ultrasound and orbital computed tomography. Blood from progressor patients was drawn when they were first diagnosed with hyperthyroidism, before any ophthalmopathy symptoms appeared. PBMCs were separated from about 10 ml of fresh peripheral blood using Ficoll-Paque density gradient centrifugation. Patients classed as progressors first received a Graves' hyperthyroidism diagnosis and then went on to develop ophthalmopathy during follow-up. Total RNA was extracted with Trizol reagent, and quality was checked on an Agilent 2100 Bioanalyzer.

This receptor was obtained from a woman aged 50 to 60 with Graves' hyperthyroidism that later progressed to Graves' ophthalmopathy. Material: blood.

The sequenced DNA: TGTGCCAGCAGTCCCAGCGAGGGAGGGAATGAGCAGTTCTTC. It specifies CASSPSEGGNEQFF. The sequence joins TRBV2 to TRBJ2-1, with 7 junctional bases fitting TRBD2. Relative to germline, V is missing 5 bases and J is missing 7 bases, with 8 bases of the junction outside any gene match. There are 14 amino acids in the CDR3, from cysteine to phenylalanine inclusive. Only the CDR3 DNA is retained, 42 bases long and in frame from the first base. In the germline V gene, CDR1 corresponds to SNHLY and CDR2 to FYNNEI.